This T cell receptor (beta chain) was recovered during a study of somatic mutations in cytotoxic T cells in rheumatoid arthritis. Germline V lookup: CDR1 SGHAT, CDR2 FQNNGV. This CDR3 comprises 10 residues. V was cut by 3 bases and J by 8 bases, with 1 base left in between. Profiling relied on immunoSEQ multiplex PCR, and the TCRdb table lists in-frame clones only, not all of them. Seen here are approximately 12,000 clones, less than 85% observed once, and the top ten hold approximately 10%. The sequenced sample consisted of CD8+ T cells sorted from blood. This sequence originates from a woman aged 40 to 49 in good health. This sequence joins TRBV11-2 and TRBJ2-2; no definite D call. The CDR3 is CASSLGELFF. DNA of the CDR3: TGTGCCAGCAGCTTGGGGGAGCTGTTTTTT.